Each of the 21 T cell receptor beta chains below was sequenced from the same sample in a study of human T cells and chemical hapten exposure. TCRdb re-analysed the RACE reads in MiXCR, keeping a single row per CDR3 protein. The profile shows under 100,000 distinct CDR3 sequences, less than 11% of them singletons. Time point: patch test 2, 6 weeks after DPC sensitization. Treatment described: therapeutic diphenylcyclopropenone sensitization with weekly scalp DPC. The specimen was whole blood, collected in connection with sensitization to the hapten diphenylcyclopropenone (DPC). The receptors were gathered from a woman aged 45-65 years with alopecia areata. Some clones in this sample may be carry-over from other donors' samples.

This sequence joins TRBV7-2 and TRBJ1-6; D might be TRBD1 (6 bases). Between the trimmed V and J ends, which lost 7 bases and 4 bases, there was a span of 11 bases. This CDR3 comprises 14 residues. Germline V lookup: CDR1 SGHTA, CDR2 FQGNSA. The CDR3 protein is CASKGDGYNSPLHF. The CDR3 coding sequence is TGTGCCAGCAAGGGGGACGGATATAATTCACCCCTCCACTTT.

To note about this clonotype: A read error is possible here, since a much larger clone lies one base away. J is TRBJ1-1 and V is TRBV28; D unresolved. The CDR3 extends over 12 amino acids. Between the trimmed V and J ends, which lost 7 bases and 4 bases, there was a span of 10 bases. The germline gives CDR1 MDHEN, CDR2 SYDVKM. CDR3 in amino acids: CASKVRFTEAFF. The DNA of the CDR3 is TGTGCCAGCAAGGTCAGGTTCACTGAAGCTTTCTTT.

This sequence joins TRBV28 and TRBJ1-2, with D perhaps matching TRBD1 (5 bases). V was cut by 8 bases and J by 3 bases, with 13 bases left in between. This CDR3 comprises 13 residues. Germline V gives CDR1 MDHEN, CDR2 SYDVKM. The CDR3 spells CASGIPGHYGYTF. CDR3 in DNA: TGTGCCAGCGGAATCCCGGGGCACTATGGCTACACCTTC.

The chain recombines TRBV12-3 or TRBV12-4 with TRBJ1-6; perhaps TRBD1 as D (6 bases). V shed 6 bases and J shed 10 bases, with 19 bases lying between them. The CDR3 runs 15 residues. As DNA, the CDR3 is TGTGCCAGCAGAACAGGGCAGGGGAAGGGATCACCCCTCCACTTT. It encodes CASRTGQGKGSPLHF.

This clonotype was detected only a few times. CDR3 sequence: CASSLDRNYGYTF. The CDR3 DNA follows: TGCGCCAGCAGCCTCGATCGAAACTATGGCTACACCTTC. The V call is TRBV5-1, the J call TRBJ1-2, with D unresolved. The CDR3 consists of 13 residues. Trimming removed 4 bases at V and 2 bases at J, with 9 bases between. Germline-derived CDR1 and CDR2 are SGHRS and YFSETQ.

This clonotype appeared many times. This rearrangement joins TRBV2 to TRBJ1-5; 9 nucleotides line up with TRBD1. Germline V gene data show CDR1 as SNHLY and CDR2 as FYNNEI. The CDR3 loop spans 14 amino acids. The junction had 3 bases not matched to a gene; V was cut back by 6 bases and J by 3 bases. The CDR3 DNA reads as TGTGCCAGCAGGGGGACAGGGAACAATCAGCCCCAGCATTTT. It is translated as CASRGTGNNQPQHF.

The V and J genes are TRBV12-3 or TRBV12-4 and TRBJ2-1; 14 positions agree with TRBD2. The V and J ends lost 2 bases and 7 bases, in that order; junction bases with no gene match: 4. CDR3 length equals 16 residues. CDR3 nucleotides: TGTGCCAGCAGTTTACGACTAGCGGGAGGGCGGAATGAGCAGTTCTTC. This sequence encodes CASSLRLAGGRNEQFF.

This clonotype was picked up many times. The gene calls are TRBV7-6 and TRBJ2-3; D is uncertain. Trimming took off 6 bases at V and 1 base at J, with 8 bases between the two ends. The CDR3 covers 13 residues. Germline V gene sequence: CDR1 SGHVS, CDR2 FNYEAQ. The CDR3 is CASRKTRTDTQYF. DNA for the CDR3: TGTGCCAGCAGGAAAACCCGCACAGATACGCAGTATTTT.

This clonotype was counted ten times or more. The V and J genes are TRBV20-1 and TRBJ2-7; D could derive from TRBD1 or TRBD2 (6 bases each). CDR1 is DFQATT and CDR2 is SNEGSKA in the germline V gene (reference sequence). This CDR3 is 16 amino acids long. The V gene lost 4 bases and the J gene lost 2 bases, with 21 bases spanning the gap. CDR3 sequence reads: CSAMGALGGKPYEQYF. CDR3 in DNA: TGCAGTGCTATGGGGGCTCTAGGCGGGAAACCCTACGAGCAGTACTTC.

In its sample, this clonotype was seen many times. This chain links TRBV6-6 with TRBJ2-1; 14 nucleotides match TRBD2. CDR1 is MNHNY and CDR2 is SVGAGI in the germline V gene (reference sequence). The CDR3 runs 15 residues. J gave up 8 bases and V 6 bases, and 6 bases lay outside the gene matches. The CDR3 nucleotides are TGTGCCAGCAGGGGGACTAGCGGGAGTAGTGATGAGCAGTTCTTC. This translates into CASRGTSGSSDEQFF.

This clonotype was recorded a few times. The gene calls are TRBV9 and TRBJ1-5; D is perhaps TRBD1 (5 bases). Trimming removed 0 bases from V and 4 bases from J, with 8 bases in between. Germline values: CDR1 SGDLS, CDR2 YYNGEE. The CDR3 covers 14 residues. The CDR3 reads CASSVGGGNQPQHF. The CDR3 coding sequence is TGTGCCAGCAGCGTAGGGGGCGGGAATCAGCCCCAGCATTTT.

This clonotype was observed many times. The CDR3 region has the DNA TGTGCCAGCAGCGCAAGGACTAGCGGGGGTGACTGGGAGACCCAGTACTTC. Protein sequence: CASSARTSGGDWETQYF. V gene TRBV5-4 combines with J gene TRBJ2-5, with 13 positions matching TRBD2. Germline trimming cut 4 bases from V and 5 bases from J; bases unmatched to any gene: 11. CDR3 length: 17 amino acids. CDR1 is SGHNT and CDR2 is YYREEE in the germline V gene (reference sequence).

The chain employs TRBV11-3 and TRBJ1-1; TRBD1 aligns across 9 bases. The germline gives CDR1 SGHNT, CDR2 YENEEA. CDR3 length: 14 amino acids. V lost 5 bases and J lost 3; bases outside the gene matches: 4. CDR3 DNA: TGTGCCAGCAGCGGACAGGGGACCCACACTGAAGCTTTCTTT. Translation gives CASSGQGTHTEAFF.

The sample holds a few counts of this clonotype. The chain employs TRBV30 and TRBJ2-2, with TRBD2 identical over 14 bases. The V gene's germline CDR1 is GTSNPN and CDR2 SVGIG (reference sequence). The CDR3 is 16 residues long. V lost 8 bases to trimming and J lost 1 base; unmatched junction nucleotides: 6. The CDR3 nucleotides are TGTGCCGTACAGGGGACTAGCGGGAGGAACACCGGGGAGCTGTTTTTT. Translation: CAVQGTSGRNTGELFF. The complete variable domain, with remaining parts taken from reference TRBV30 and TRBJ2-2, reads SQTIHQWPATLVQPVGSPLSLECTVEGTSNPNLYWYRQAAGRGLQLLFYSVGIGQISSEVPQNLSASRPQDRQFILSSKKLLLSDSGFYLCAVQGTSGRNTGELFFGEGSRLTVL.

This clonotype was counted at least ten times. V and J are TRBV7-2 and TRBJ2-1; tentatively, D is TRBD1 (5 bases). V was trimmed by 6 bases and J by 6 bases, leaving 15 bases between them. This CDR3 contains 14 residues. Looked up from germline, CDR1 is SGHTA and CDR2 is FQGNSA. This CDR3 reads CASRLPTEVNEQFF. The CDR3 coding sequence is TGTGCCAGCAGGCTCCCGACAGAGGTCAATGAGCAGTTCTTC.

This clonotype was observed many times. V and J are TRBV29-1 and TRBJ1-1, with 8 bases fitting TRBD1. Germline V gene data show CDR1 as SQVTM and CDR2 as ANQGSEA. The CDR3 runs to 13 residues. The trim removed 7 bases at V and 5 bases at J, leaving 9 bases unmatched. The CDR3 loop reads CSAHPQGGTEAFF. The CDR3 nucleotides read TGCAGCGCCCACCCACAGGGGGGGACTGAAGCTTTCTTT. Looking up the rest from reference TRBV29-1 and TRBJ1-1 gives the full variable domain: SAVISQKPSRDICQRGTSLTIQCQVDSQVTMMFWYRQQPGQSLTLIATANQGSEATYESGFVIDKFPISRPNLTFSTLTVSNMSPEDSSIYLCSAHPQGGTEAFFGQGTRLTVV.

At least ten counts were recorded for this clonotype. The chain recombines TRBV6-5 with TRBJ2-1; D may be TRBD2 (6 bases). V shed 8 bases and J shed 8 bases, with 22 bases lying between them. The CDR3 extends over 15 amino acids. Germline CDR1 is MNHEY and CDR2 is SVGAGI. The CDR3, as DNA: TGTGCCAGCGGCTCCCCCGCTAGCGTGGTAGATGAGCAGTTCTTC. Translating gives CASGSPASVVDEQFF.

CDR3 region: CASSFEVADEQFF. DNA of the CDR3: TGTGCCAGCAGTTTTGAGGTGGCGGATGAGCAGTTCTTC. The chain links TRBV12-3 or TRBV12-4 to TRBJ2-1; D gene ambiguous. The ends were cut back, 3 bases at V and 8 bases at J, with 11 bases in the middle. The length of the CDR3 is 13 residues.

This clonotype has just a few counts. CDR3 sequence reads: CAWSVLGRDTEAFF. For the CDR3, the DNA is TGTGCCTGGAGTGTATTGGGCAGGGACACTGAAGCTTTCTTT. The chain is built from TRBV30 and TRBJ1-1, with a weak D call TRBD1 (5 bases). Between the trimmed V and J ends, which lost 0 bases and 3 bases, there was a span of 11 bases. The germline V gene has CDR1 GTSNPN and CDR2 SVGIG (reference sequence). The CDR3 runs 14 residues.

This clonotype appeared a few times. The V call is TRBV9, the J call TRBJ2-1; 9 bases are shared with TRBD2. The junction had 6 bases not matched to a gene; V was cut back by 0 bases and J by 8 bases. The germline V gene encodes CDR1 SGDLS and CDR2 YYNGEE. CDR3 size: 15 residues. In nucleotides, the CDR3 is TGTGCCAGCAGCGTAGGCGGGAGGGGTATCGATGAGCAGTTCTTC. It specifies CASSVGGRGIDEQFF.

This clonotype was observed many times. The CDR3, as DNA: TGTGCCAGCAGTTTTACCGGAATAGTACTGACTGAAGCTTTCTTT. It is translated as CASSFTGIVLTEAFF. J is TRBJ1-1 and V is TRBV27, with no clear D. This CDR3 is built from 15 residues. V dropped 3 bases and J dropped 5 bases, with 16 bases sitting between them. Germline values: CDR1 MNHEY, CDR2 SMNVEV (reference sequence).